This T cell receptor beta chain was captured by sequencing in a study of cytomegalovirus exposure and HLA in healthy donors. The V gene's germline CDR1 is SGHRS and CDR2 YFSETQ. V shed 1 base, J shed 7 bases, and the junction held 5 bases outside the gene matches. The CDR3 extends over 14 amino acids. The PCR used 60 Vbeta and 13 Jbeta primers. The repertoire was sequenced with immunoSEQ multiplex PCR; TCRdb's copy has only in-frame clones and lacks some. The data contain approximately 93,000 clones, approximately 68% of them singletons. The material sequenced was PBMCs. The origin of this receptor is a boy younger than 18 in good health and CMV-seropositive. The V and J genes are TRBV5-1 and TRBJ1-5; 7 bases align to TRBD1. The CDR3 loop reads CASSLSGQSQPQHF. CDR3 in DNA: TGCGCCAGCAGCTTGTCGGGACAGTCCCAGCCCCAGCATTTT.